The T cell receptor (beta chain) described here comes from a study of human T cells and chemical hapten exposure. Study-wide findings and caveats: Alopecia in the donors means their immune response may deviate from healthy people's.

TCRdb re-analysed the RACE reads in MiXCR, keeping a single row per CDR3 protein. The sample holds 89,000 or so distinct CDR3 sequences, 6.6% seen once. This clonotype was observed many times. The antigen is undetermined. The time point: patch test 2, 6 weeks after DPC sensitization. Treatment here: therapeutic diphenylcyclopropenone sensitization with weekly scalp DPC. Total RNA was isolated from unfractionated whole blood. The CDR3 covers 12 residues. Trimming left V 5 bases short and J 3 bases short, with 8 bases between. The germline V gene has CDR1 SEHNR and CDR2 FQNEAQ (reference sequence). The sequenced sample was whole blood, obtained in connection with sensitization to the hapten diphenylcyclopropenone (DPC). The V gene is TRBV7-9, the J gene TRBJ2-7; maybe TRBD2 (6 bases). The receptor's source is a woman between 25 and 40 years old with alopecia areata. Some clones in this sample may be carry-over from other donors' samples. CDR3 sequence: CASSPGGYEQYF. The DNA for the CDR3 is TGTGCCAGCAGCCCCGGGGGCTACGAGCAGTACTTC.